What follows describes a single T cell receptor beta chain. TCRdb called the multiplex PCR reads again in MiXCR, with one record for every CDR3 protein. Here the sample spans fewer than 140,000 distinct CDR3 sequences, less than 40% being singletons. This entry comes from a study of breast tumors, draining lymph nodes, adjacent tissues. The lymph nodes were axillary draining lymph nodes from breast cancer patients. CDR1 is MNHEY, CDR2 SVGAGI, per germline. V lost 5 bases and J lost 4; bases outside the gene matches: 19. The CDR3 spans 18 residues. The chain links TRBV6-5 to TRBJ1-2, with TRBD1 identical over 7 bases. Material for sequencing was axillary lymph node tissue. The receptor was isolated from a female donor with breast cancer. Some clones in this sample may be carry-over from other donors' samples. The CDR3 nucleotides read TGTGCCAGCAGTGATAGACGACAGGGCGGATCCCTCATCTATGGCTACACCTTC. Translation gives CASSDRRQGGSLIYGYTF.